This is a list of T cell receptor beta chains from one sample in a study of T cell changes during pregnancy in multiple sclerosis. This table comes from immunoSEQ multiplex PCR, and its TCRdb copy is limited to in-frame clones, with some not included. This table holds roughly 40,000 clones, roughly nine tenths found once. This specimen consisted of CD4+ T cells from peripheral blood mononuclear cells, obtained in the first trimester of pregnancy. The receptors derive from a female donor with multiple sclerosis, enrolled in a pregnancy study. Both conserved end residues are part of each CDR3. The D gene is left open where the match is weak.

j_gene: TRBJ2-3; v_gene: TRBV5-6; d_gene: TRBD2; CDR3aa: CASSLWAAGVTDTQYF
j_gene: TRBJ2-7; v_gene: TRBV7-9; d_gene: -; CDR3aa: CASSLVNQVDEQYF
j_gene: TRBJ1-2; v_gene: TRBV19; d_gene: TRBD1; CDR3aa: CATGGQGNYGYTF
j_gene: TRBJ1-2; v_gene: TRBV6-1; d_gene: TRBD1; CDR3aa: CASRTGTNYGYTF
j_gene: TRBJ2-5; v_gene: TRBV7-2; d_gene: TRBD1; CDR3aa: CASSLSPPGQQETQYF
j_gene: TRBJ2-1; v_gene: TRBV6-1; d_gene: TRBD2; CDR3aa: CASTSGARWNEQFF
j_gene: TRBJ2-3; v_gene: TRBV4-1; d_gene: TRBD2; CDR3aa: CASSPSVSSGRTDTQYF
j_gene: TRBJ1-3; v_gene: TRBV7-2; d_gene: TRBD1; CDR3aa: CASSVLQGGEGNTIYF
j_gene: TRBJ1-5; v_gene: TRBV29-1; d_gene: TRBD1; CDR3aa: CSVVGTGLDQPQHF
j_gene: TRBJ2-5; v_gene: TRBV7-7; d_gene: TRBD2; CDR3aa: CASSPGLAGGGETQYF
j_gene: TRBJ2-7; v_gene: TRBV19; d_gene: TRBD1; CDR3aa: CASSILPGQGMREQYF
j_gene: TRBJ1-6; v_gene: TRBV2; d_gene: -; CDR3aa: CASTGNRQLNSPLHF
j_gene: TRBJ2-1; v_gene: TRBV5-1; d_gene: TRBD2; CDR3aa: CASSLEMAGGLNEQFF
j_gene: TRBJ1-4; v_gene: TRBV7-3; d_gene: -; CDR3aa: CASSLNGGNNEKLFF
j_gene: TRBJ2-5; v_gene: TRBV7-9; d_gene: -; CDR3aa: CASSLAGGRVETQYF
j_gene: TRBJ2-2; v_gene: TRBV10-3; d_gene: -; CDR3aa: CAISPREHTGELFF
j_gene: TRBJ2-1; v_gene: TRBV6-5; d_gene: TRBD2; CDR3aa: CASSSGLAGVEQFF
j_gene: TRBJ2-7; v_gene: TRBV29-1; d_gene: -; CDR3aa: CSVYGTLRSYEQYF
j_gene: TRBJ2-3; v_gene: TRBV6-5; d_gene: TRBD1; CDR3aa: CASRWTGERTDTQYF
j_gene: TRBJ1-1; v_gene: TRBV6-5; d_gene: -; CDR3aa: CASSYFRTRDTEAFF
j_gene: TRBJ2-6; v_gene: TRBV30; d_gene: -; CDR3aa: CASSGSGANVLTF
j_gene: TRBJ1-1; v_gene: TRBV5-1; d_gene: -; CDR3aa: CASSLEGGAFF
j_gene: TRBJ2-6; v_gene: TRBV9; d_gene: -; CDR3aa: CASSPGAGNPGANVLTF
j_gene: TRBJ1-5; v_gene: TRBV19; d_gene: TRBD1; CDR3aa: CASSLQGAQPQHF
j_gene: TRBJ2-7; v_gene: TRBV7-2; d_gene: TRBD2; CDR3aa: CASSLSRAGGSYEQYF
j_gene: TRBJ2-3; v_gene: TRBV6-5; d_gene: -; CDR3aa: CASKQVSTDTQYF
j_gene: TRBJ2-7; v_gene: TRBV5-1; d_gene: TRBD2; CDR3aa: CASSPGLAVSYEQYF
j_gene: TRBJ1-1; v_gene: TRBV6-5; d_gene: -; CDR3aa: CASSSLVRGNTEAFF
j_gene: TRBJ2-3; v_gene: TRBV28; d_gene: TRBD2; CDR3aa: CASSPGLAGEGTDTQYF
j_gene: TRBJ1-2; v_gene: TRBV29-1; d_gene: TRBD1; CDR3aa: CSVSPPGTGGGGYTF
j_gene: TRBJ2-7; v_gene: TRBV6-1; d_gene: TRBD1; CDR3aa: CASKSPTGGIYEQYF
j_gene: TRBJ2-7; v_gene: TRBV9; d_gene: TRBD1; CDR3aa: CASSAGDSSSYEQYF
j_gene: TRBJ1-6; v_gene: TRBV11-3; d_gene: -; CDR3aa: CASSSTPAGSPLHF
j_gene: TRBJ2-5; v_gene: TRBV7-8; d_gene: TRBD2; CDR3aa: CASTVRTSLGETQYF
j_gene: TRBJ1-4; v_gene: TRBV4-3; d_gene: -; CDR3aa: CASSHVSDNRGKLFF
j_gene: TRBJ2-1; v_gene: TRBV27; d_gene: TRBD2; CDR3aa: CASSLSQSGSGYNEQFF
j_gene: TRBJ2-7; v_gene: TRBV5-4; d_gene: TRBD2; CDR3aa: CASSLWASGSYEQYF
j_gene: TRBJ1-6; v_gene: TRBV18; d_gene: -; CDR3aa: CASSVADSNSPLHF
j_gene: TRBJ1-2; v_gene: TRBV5-6; d_gene: -; CDR3aa: CASSYPRGRGYGYTF
j_gene: TRBJ1-1; v_gene: TRBV27; d_gene: TRBD1; CDR3aa: CASSSGQGRGNTEAFF
j_gene: TRBJ2-1; v_gene: TRBV30; d_gene: -; CDR3aa: CAWKFGGAYNEQFF